The next 16 T cell receptor beta chains were all read from a single sample in a study of cytotoxic CD8 clonotypes in ibrutinib-treated CLL. Assay: immunoSEQ multiplex PCR; the TCRdb copy retains only in-frame clones and omits some. This sample carries more than 110,000 clones, about 76% of them seen once, and the ten largest clones take roughly 4.7%. Specimen: PBMCs, collected after 24 months of ibrutinib treatment. These receptors all stem from a human donor with chronic lymphocytic leukemia.

The chain employs TRBV7-2 and TRBJ2-5; D is perhaps TRBD1 (6 bases). Germline loops: CDR1 SGHTA, CDR2 FQGNSA. V was shortened by 5 bases and J by 5 bases, with 15 bases between the two germline ends. The CDR3 runs 14 residues. The CDR3 loop is CASSPGVLVETQYF. CDR3 sequence (DNA): TGTGCCAGCAGCCCAGGGGTTTTGGTGGAGACCCAGTACTTC.

The chain combines TRBV18 with TRBJ2-1; D is undetermined. Germline CDR1 KGHSH, CDR2 LQKENI. V lost 3 bases, J lost 6 bases, and 15 bases lay in between. CDR3 length equals 15 residues. CDR3 coding DNA: TGTGCCAGCTCACCCCCCTCGGCCCATCCCAATGAGCAGTTCTTC. Residues: CASSPPSAHPNEQFF.

The chain recombines TRBV5-4 with TRBJ2-2; a weak D match, TRBD2 (7 bases). The CDR3 loop spans 15 amino acids. CDR1 and CDR2 (germline): SGHNT, YYREEE (reference sequence). Trimming shortened V by 7 bases and J by 5 bases, and 18 bases separated the two germline ends. CDR3 in amino acids: CASALWGGGTGELFF. CDR3 sequence (DNA): TGTGCCAGCGCCCTATGGGGGGGCGGAACCGGGGAGCTGTTTTTT.

This sequence joins TRBV19 and TRBJ1-5; possibly TRBD1 for D (5 bases). Germline values: CDR1 LNHDA, CDR2 SQIVND (reference sequence). V was trimmed by 6 bases and J by 6 bases, leaving 12 bases between them. The CDR3 has 13 residues. The CDR3 region has the DNA TGTGCCAGTAGCCTGGCAGGGCGTCAGCCCCAGCATTTT. This sequence encodes CASSLAGRQPQHF.

The chain is built from TRBV6-6 and TRBJ1-5; weak D call: TRBD1 (5 bases). Trimming stripped 7 bases from V and 7 bases from J, with 17 bases between. The CDR3 sequence is 14 residues long. Germline V CDR1 and CDR2: MNHNY, SVGAGI (reference sequence). CDR3 amino acids: CASTLPGGRQPQHF. Here the CDR3 DNA reads TGTGCCAGCACACTACCTGGGGGGAGGCAGCCCCAGCATTTT.

V gene TRBV6-5 combines with J gene TRBJ1-4, with 8 bases aligning to TRBD1. Trimming cost V 8 bases and J 4 bases; bases outside gene matches: 6. The germline V gene encodes CDR1 MNHEY and CDR2 SVGAGI. CDR3 length equals 14 residues. The CDR3 bases are TGTGCCAGCGCACCACAGGGGGTTAATGAAAAACTGTTTTTT. Encoded protein: CASAPQGVNEKLFF.

The chain carries TRBV25-1 and TRBJ2-3; D unclear. The germline V and J ends were trimmed by 3 bases and 10 bases, with 11 bases remaining between them. This CDR3 region has 12 residues. Germline CDR1 and CDR2: MGHDK and SYGVNS. CDR3 residues: CASSEGILAQYF. In nucleotides, the CDR3 is TGTGCCAGCAGTGAGGGGATTTTGGCGCAGTATTTT.

The V call is TRBV5-1, the J call TRBJ2-7, with TRBD1 matching 9 bases. The CDR3 sequence is 15 residues long. J was trimmed by 4 bases and V by 0 bases; bases with no gene match: 5. Germline values: CDR1 SGHRS, CDR2 YFSETQ. The chain's CDR3 is CASSLGPGQGYEQYF. The CDR3 DNA is TGCGCCAGCAGCTTGGGACCGGGACAGGGTTACGAGCAGTACTTC.

V usage is TRBV6-5 and J usage is TRBJ1-1; TRBD1 agrees at 7 bases. V was clipped by 5 bases and J by 1 base; unmatched bases: 1. Germline lookup yields CDR1 MNHEY and CDR2 SVGAGI. This CDR3 contains 13 residues. The DNA for the CDR3 is TGTGCCAGCAGTCGACAGGGGAACACTGAAGCTTTCTTT. This codes for CASSRQGNTEAFF.

The rearrangement links TRBV29-1 to TRBJ2-1; D gene unclear. The CDR3 spans 13 residues. Germline V gene sequence: CDR1 SQVTM, CDR2 ANQGSEA. Trimming removed 0 bases from V and 5 bases from J, with 8 bases in between. This CDR3 reads CSVEDWQNNEQFF. The CDR3 region has the DNA TGCAGCGTTGAAGATTGGCAGAACAATGAGCAGTTCTTC.

The chain employs TRBV5-8 and TRBJ2-6; D is perhaps TRBD1 (5 bases). Trimming took off 1 base at V and 0 bases at J, with 5 bases between the two ends. Germline CDR1 SGHTS, CDR2 YDEGEE. This CDR3 is built from 15 residues. CDR3 amino acids: CASSLRGSGANVLTF. CDR3 nucleotides: TGTGCCAGCAGCTTGAGGGGCTCTGGGGCCAACGTCCTGACTTTC.

This sequence joins TRBV18 and TRBJ2-1; 8 bases map to TRBD2. CDR1 is KGHSH and CDR2 is LQKENI in the germline V gene. The CDR3 length is 16 residues. V shed 6 bases, J shed 6 bases, and the junction held 13 bases outside the gene matches. The CDR3 coding sequence is TGTGCCAGCTCCGGGCCCCCAGTTGCGGGGGGCAATGAGCAGTTCTTC. It encodes CASSGPPVAGGNEQFF.

V and J are TRBV7-8 and TRBJ2-5; TRBD2 matches at 11 bases. Germline values: CDR1 SGHVS, CDR2 FQNEAQ. Trimming at V came to 5 bases and at J to 2 bases, leaving 4 bases not matched to a gene. This CDR3 is 15 amino acids long. In DNA form, the CDR3 reads TGTGCCAGCAGCCTTAGCGGGGGGGATCAAGAGACCCAGTACTTC. Its protein product is CASSLSGGDQETQYF.

A few counts support this clone. This chain uses TRBV28 with TRBJ1-4; D unclear. Between the trimmed V and J ends, which lost 2 bases and 7 bases, there was a span of 5 bases. Germline assignment: CDR1 MDHEN and CDR2 SYDVKM. The CDR3 has 12 amino acids. CDR3 nucleotide sequence: TGTGCCAGCAGTTTACGGGCTGAAAAACTGTTTTTT. Protein: CASSLRAEKLFF.

The V call is TRBV19, the J call TRBJ2-3; D could derive from TRBD1 or TRBD2 (7 bases each). The V end was cut by 8 bases, the J end by 4 bases, with 16 bases between. The length of the CDR3 is 14 residues. In germline, CDR1 is LNHDA, CDR2 SQIVND (reference sequence). As DNA, the CDR3 is TGTGCCAGTGGTGCAGGGGGGGCGGCAGATACGCAGTATTTT. This codes for CASGAGGAADTQYF.

The V and J genes are TRBV11-2 and TRBJ2-3; D might be TRBD1 (5 bases). Germline assignment: CDR1 SGHAT and CDR2 FQNNGV. The length of the CDR3 is 18 residues. Trimming pared 6 bases from V and 0 bases from J, leaving 22 bases between. CDR3 nucleotide sequence: TGTGCCAGCAGGCCCCTGTACAGGCGACCATTAAGCACAGATACGCAGTATTTT. Its translation: CASRPLYRRPLSTDTQYF.